Listed below are T cell receptor beta chains from one sample, sequenced in a study of T cell repertoires in cytomegalovirus infection. TCRdb processed the reads anew with MiXCR; each CDR3 protein has one entry. Among under 850,000 distinct CDR3 sequences listed, 35% were seen once. The sample comprised PBMCs. The receptors derive from a human donor in good health (CMV status not recorded). Some clones in this sample may be carry-over from other donors' samples. Both conserved end residues are part of each CDR3. Fields, in order: V gene, D gene, J gene, clone size, CDR3 protein, CDR3 DNA. The D gene is left open where the match is weak. Only part of the rows carry a size: once, few, many, or a class if the clone is expanded.

>TRBV6-1|-|TRBJ1-6|few
CASSYGRPASPLHF
TGTGCCAGCAGTTACGGCAGGCCCGCATCACCCCTCCACTTT
>TRBV6-5|-|TRBJ1-5|few
CASSPREAQPQHF
TGTGCCAGCAGCCCGAGGGAGGCTCAGCCCCAGCATTTT
>TRBV12-3/TRBV12-4|-|TRBJ1-5|few
CASSFLLPGGKGQPQHF
TGTGCCAGCAGTTTCCTGCTCCCGGGGGGGAAGGGTCAGCCCCAGCATTTT
>TRBV28|-|TRBJ2-2|-
CASSLQGPNTGELFF
TGTGCCAGCAGTTTACAGGGTCCGAACACCGGGGAGCTGTTTTTT
>TRBV7-8|-|TRBJ2-7|-
CASSPGTRVRSYEQYF
TGTGCCAGCAGCCCCGGGACAAGAGTACGTTCCTACGAGCAGTACTTC
>TRBV14|TRBD2|TRBJ2-7|-
CASSRARGGEQYF
TGTGCCAGCAGCCGCGCCCGGGGGGGCGAGCAGTACTTC
>TRBV7-6|-|TRBJ1-4|many
CASSLAATVGKLFF
TGTGCCAGCAGCTTAGCCGCGACAGTGGGAAAACTGTTTTTT
>TRBV24-1|TRBD1|TRBJ2-5|-
CATSHTGGGETQYF
TGTGCCACCAGCCACACAGGGGGCGGGGAGACCCAGTACTTC
>TRBV15|-|TRBJ1-2|-
CATSRAPLNYGYTF
TGTGCCACCAGCAGAGCCCCTCTAAACTATGGCTACACCTTC
>TRBV5-8|-|TRBJ1-1|many
CASSLIGSNTEAFF
TGTGCCAGCAGCTTGATAGGGTCGAACACTGAAGCTTTCTTT
>TRBV11-2|-|TRBJ1-1|few
CASSLVDRMNTEAFF
TGTGCCAGCAGCTTAGTGGACAGAATGAACACTGAAGCTTTCTTT
>TRBV19|TRBD1|TRBJ1-1|-
CASSPGDRESLTEAFF
TGTGCCAGTAGTCCAGGGGACAGGGAGTCCCTCACTGAAGCTTTCTTT
>TRBV10-3|-|TRBJ2-7|-
CAIRRDDHEQYF
TGTGCCATCAGGCGGGACGACCACGAGCAGTACTTC
>TRBV7-9|-|TRBJ2-1|few
CASEPGESYNEQFF
TGTGCCAGCGAACCAGGGGAATCCTACAATGAGCAGTTCTTC
>TRBV12-3/TRBV12-4|-|TRBJ2-3|-
CASTMGGDPPDF
TGTGCCAGCACCATGGGAGGCGATCCTCCTGATTTT
>TRBV12-3/TRBV12-4|-|TRBJ1-2|-
CASSPLSRTDNYGYTF
TGTGCCAGCAGCCCCTTATCGAGGACAGACAACTATGGCTACACCTTC
>TRBV28|TRBD1|TRBJ1-1|few
CASSLTGRNAEAFF
TGTGCCAGCAGTCTGACAGGGAGGAACGCTGAAGCTTTCTTT
>TRBV7-6|-|TRBJ2-5|-
CASSLYGSQETQYF
TGTGCCAGCAGCTTATACGGCAGTCAAGAGACCCAGTACTTC
>TRBV7-8|TRBD2|TRBJ2-7|-
CASSPQLRGEGYEQYF
TGTGCCAGCAGCCCCCAACTTCGGGGGGAGGGCTACGAGCAGTACTTC
>TRBV7-8|TRBD1|TRBJ1-2|few
CASSLDGQGYGYTF
TGTGCCAGCAGCTTAGATGGACAGGGGTATGGCTACACCTTC
>TRBV3-1|-|TRBJ1-5|-
CASSRVINQPQHF
TGTGCCAGCTCCAGGGTTATCAATCAGCCCCAGCATTTT
>TRBV5-6|-|TRBJ1-2|few
CASSWDRGLYGYTF
TGTGCCAGCAGCTGGGATCGGGGACTCTATGGCTACACCTTC
>TRBV12-3/TRBV12-4|-|TRBJ1-2|-
CPSSLGQAHGYTF
TGTCCCAGCAGTTTAGGGCAGGCGCATGGCTACACCTTC
>TRBV7-2|-|TRBJ1-1|-
CASSLAVRVRYFF
TGTGCCAGCAGCTTAGCTGTAAGGGTGCGTTATTTCTTT
>TRBV27|TRBD2|TRBJ2-7|few
CASSLGLAEAYEQYF
TGTGCCAGCAGTTTGGGACTAGCGGAGGCCTACGAGCAGTACTTC
>TRBV7-2|TRBD2|TRBJ2-7|-
CASSLALAGRAPYEQYF
TGTGCCAGCAGCTTAGCCCTAGCCGGGAGGGCCCCCTACGAGCAGTACTTC
>TRBV7-8|-|TRBJ2-3|-
CASSSPPGRDTSDTQYF
TGTGCCAGCAGCTCCCCCCCTGGGCGGGATACTTCAGATACGCAGTATTTT
>TRBV11-3|TRBD2|TRBJ2-3|few
CASSRAGTSGGEDTQYF
TGTGCCAGCAGCCGCGCCGGGACTAGCGGGGGGGAAGATACGCAGTATTTT
>TRBV12-3/TRBV12-4|-|TRBJ1-5|-
CASSPKEPTRQPRHF
TGTGCCAGCAGTCCGAAAGAGCCCACCCGTCAGCCCCGGCATTTT
>TRBV10-2|-|TRBJ1-1|-
CASSGATGFEAFF
TGCGCCAGCAGCGGGGCCACGGGCTTTGAAGCTTTCTTT
>TRBV19|-|TRBJ2-1|-
CASSIGGRSSYNEQFF
TGTGCCAGTAGTATAGGAGGGCGAAGCTCCTACAATGAGCAGTTCTTC
>TRBV20-1|-|TRBJ2-4|-
CSARAPDSPRRIQYF
TGCAGTGCTAGAGCCCCGGACAGCCCCCGTAGGATTCAGTACTTC
>TRBV5-1|TRBD2|TRBJ2-5|-
CASSLAGGGKETQYF
TGCGCCAGCAGCTTGGCCGGCGGGGGGAAAGAGACCCAGTACTTC
>TRBV28|TRBD1|TRBJ1-1|-
CASSPGHRGSREAFF
TGTGCCAGCAGTCCCGGGCACAGGGGGTCCCGTGAAGCTTTCTTT
>TRBV6-2/TRBV6-3|TRBD1|TRBJ2-2|-
CASSRIPGQEGTNTGELFF
TGTGCCAGCAGCCGAATTCCGGGACAGGAGGGTACGAACACCGGGGAGCTGTTTTTT
>TRBV7-3|TRBD1|TRBJ2-2|many
CASSPGQGYTGELFF
TGTGCCAGCAGCCCCGGACAGGGGTACACCGGGGAGCTGTTTTTT
>TRBV7-9|TRBD1|TRBJ1-6|-
CASRPSGGKDSPLHF
TGTGCCAGCAGACCGTCAGGGGGTAAAGATTCACCCCTCCACTTT
>TRBV18|TRBD2|TRBJ2-7|-
CASSPPGLAGGLDEQYF
TGTGCCAGCTCGCCACCGGGACTAGCGGGAGGGCTCGACGAGCAGTACTTC
>TRBV7-9|TRBD1|TRBJ2-7|-
CASSVDQSGQAKSKYF
TGTGCCAGCAGCGTAGACCAATCGGGACAGGCGAAATCTAAGTACTTC
>TRBV14|-|TRBJ2-1|-
CASSQVRAYNEQFF
TGTGCCAGCAGCCAGGTGAGGGCCTACAATGAGCAGTTCTTC
>TRBV7-6|-|TRBJ1-1|-
CASSLGNINTEAFF
TGTGCCAGCAGCTTAGGTAACATTAACACTGAAGCTTTCTTT
>TRBV28|TRBD2|TRBJ2-5|few
CASRVAGEWETQYF
TGTGCCAGCAGAGTAGCGGGGGAGTGGGAGACCCAGTACTTC
>TRBV25-1|-|TRBJ1-3|-
CASSELGVAGNTIYF
TGTGCCAGCAGTGAATTGGGGGTTGCTGGAAACACCATATATTTT
>TRBV6-6|-|TRBJ1-2|few
CAGYERFNYGYTF
TGTGCCGGGTACGAGAGGTTTAACTATGGCTACACCTTC
>TRBV5-1|TRBD1|TRBJ1-2|-
CASSLTGERYGYTF
TGCGCCAGCAGCTTGACAGGGGAAAGATATGGCTACACCTTC
>TRBV19|-|TRBJ1-2|-
CASSPWQGTGYGYNF
TGTGCCAGTAGTCCCTGGCAGGGTACCGGCTATGGCTACAACTTC
>TRBV7-2|-|TRBJ2-5|few
CASSLYGGRETQYF
TGTGCCAGCAGCTTATATGGAGGACGGGAGACCCAGTACTTC
>TRBV12-3/TRBV12-4|-|TRBJ1-5|-
CASSFRGPSNQPQHF
TGTGCCAGCAGTTTTCGGGGACCTAGCAATCAGCCCCAGCATTTT
>TRBV19|TRBD1|TRBJ2-5|-
CASIIWGQGQETQYF
TGTGCCAGTATTATATGGGGACAGGGACAAGAGACCCAGTACTTC
>TRBV4-2|-|TRBJ2-2|-
CASSHPGLPDTGELFF
TGTGCCAGCAGCCACCCGGGACTTCCGGACACCGGGGAGCTGTTTTTT
>TRBV29-1|-|TRBJ2-2|-
CSVDRGGAGELFF
TGCAGCGTTGATAGGGGGGGCGCCGGGGAGCTGTTTTTT
>TRBV28|-|TRBJ1-2|-
CASRLGQLYGYTF
TGTGCCAGCAGACTTGGACAGCTCTATGGCTACACCTTC